This section outlines one T cell receptor (beta chain) sequence together with its context. Its antigen is not known. As for the donors, each was a healthy bone marrow donor. Germline V gives CDR1 GTSNPN, CDR2 SVGIG (reference sequence). The CDR3 is 14 residues long. Trimming took 3 bases from V and 1 from J, leaving 10 bases between them. The data are from a study of cytomegalovirus exposure and HLA in healthy donors. Points from the study as a whole: An analysis done earlier found most TCR beta V segments productive about 87% or about 30% of the time. Reported results showed that the classifier diagnosed cytomegalovirus status with high specificity and sensitivity. Altogether, about 160 TCR beta chains were recorded as cytomegalovirus-associated.

PCR used 60 Vbeta primers and 13 Jbeta primers. Assay used: immunoSEQ multiplex PCR; TCRdb lists only in-frame clones, some missing. The repertoire holds around 88,000 clones, with about 81% as singletons. The specimen sequenced was PBMCs. The chain employs TRBV30 and TRBJ1-3; tentatively, D is TRBD1 (6 bases). This receptor was obtained from a woman aged 40 to 55 in good health and CMV-seropositive. The chain's CDR3 is CAWRTGSSGNTIYF. The DNA of the CDR3 is TGTGCCTGGAGGACAGGTTCTTCTGGAAACACCATATATTTT. Using reference TRBV30 and TRBJ1-3 for the parts outside the CDR3, the full variable domain is SQTIHQWPATLVQPVGSPLSLECTVEGTSNPNLYWYRQAAGRGLQLLFYSVGIGQISSEVPQNLSASRPQDRQFILSSKKLLLSDSGFYLCAWRTGSSGNTIYFGEGSWLTVV.